This T cell receptor beta chain was recovered during a study of a mutant IDH1 vaccine in newly diagnosed glioma. For the study at large: Either 4-6 weeks after radiotherapy alone or alongside temozolomide, vaccination was begun. Treated patients had a mean age of 40.4 years and a sex split that was around 60% male and approximately 38% female. It was radiotherapy, temozolomide, or both that patients received previously, with most receiving both. Visits V12 and V13 fell at weeks 35 and 47, respectively.

Stated time point: week 47, end of study. Every vaccination contained 300 ug of the mutant IDH1 20-mer peptide and was paired with topical imiquimod. This CDR3 is 17 amino acids long. V was clipped by 5 bases and J by 0 bases; unmatched bases: 12. Germline V CDR1 and CDR2: SEHNR, FQNEAQ (reference sequence). About this clone: The target antigen is unknown.

Generated by immunoSEQ multiplex PCR, the TCRdb table keeps only in-frame clones and is missing some. The table shows approximately 25,000 clones, with about four fifths occurring only once. The chain employs TRBV7-9 and TRBJ2-7; 8 nucleotides align to TRBD2. The receptor was derived from a man aged 35-49 years with glioma. The sample here was PBMCs, taken from a glioma patient whose treatment included an IDH1 peptide vaccine. CDR3 in DNA: TGTGCCAGCAGCGCTAAGACTAGCGTCCTTAACTCCTACGAGCAGTACTTC. Amino acid sequence: CASSAKTSVLNSYEQYF.